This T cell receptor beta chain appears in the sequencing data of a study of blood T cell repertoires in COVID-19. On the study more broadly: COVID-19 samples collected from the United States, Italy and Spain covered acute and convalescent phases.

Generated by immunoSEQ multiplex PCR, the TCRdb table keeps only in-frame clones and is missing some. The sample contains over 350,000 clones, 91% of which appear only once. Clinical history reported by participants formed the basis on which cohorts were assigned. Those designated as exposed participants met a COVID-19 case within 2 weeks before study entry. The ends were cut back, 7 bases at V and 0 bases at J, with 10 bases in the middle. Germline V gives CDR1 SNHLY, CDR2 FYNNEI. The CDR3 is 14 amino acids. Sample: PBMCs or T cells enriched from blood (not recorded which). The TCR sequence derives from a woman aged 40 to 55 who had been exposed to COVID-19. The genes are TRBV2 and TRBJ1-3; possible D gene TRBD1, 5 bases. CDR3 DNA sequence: TGTGCCAGCAATGGCGACAGCTCTGGAAACACCATATATTTT. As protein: CASNGDSSGNTIYF. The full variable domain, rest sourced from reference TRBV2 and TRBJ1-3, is EPEVTQTPSHQVTQMGQEVILRCVPISNHLYFYWYRQILGQKVEFLVSFYNNEISEKSEIFDDQFSVERPDGSNFTLKIRSTKLEDSAMYFCASNGDSSGNTIYFGEGSWLTVV.